Below are 24 T cell receptor beta chains sequenced from a single sample in a study of pediatric ulcerative colitis. Rectal tissue came from one to two pinch biopsies taken at colonoscopy. Profiled with immunoSEQ multiplex PCR; TCRdb holds only in-frame clones, not every one. The table includes more than 15,000 clones, about two thirds detected once. The specimen was gut tissue. These receptors came from a girl aged 5 to 17 with moderate ulcerative colitis.

The chain has TRBV7-9 and TRBJ1-4; unclear D gene. From germline, CDR1 is SEHNR and CDR2 FQNEAQ (reference sequence). The CDR3 extends over 13 amino acids. The ends were cut back, 7 bases at V and 8 bases at J, with 14 bases in the middle. CDR3 coding DNA: TGTGCCAGCACCCCTGAAGCCGGCGAAAAACTGTTTTTT. As protein: CASTPEAGEKLFF.

The chain links TRBV6-5 to TRBJ2-7; 13 bases match TRBD2. Germline loops: CDR1 MNHEY, CDR2 SVGAGI. The CDR3 has 15 amino acids. V gave up 0 bases and J gave up 4 bases; unmatched junction bases: 0. The CDR3 DNA is TGTGCCAGCAGTTACTCGACTAGCGGGGGGTACGAGCAGTACTTC. Protein product: CASSYSTSGGYEQYF.

The chain combines TRBV7-3 with TRBJ2-3; D perhaps matches TRBD2 (5 bases). Germline V gene lookup returns CDR1 SGHTA and CDR2 FQGTGA. The length of the CDR3 is 15 residues. V shed 5 bases and J shed 4 bases, with 16 bases lying between them. DNA for the CDR3: TGTGCCAGCAGCATCCAGCGTGGGAGATCAGATACGCAGTATTTT. Translating it yields CASSIQRGRSDTQYF. Looking up the rest from reference TRBV7-3 and TRBJ2-3 gives the full variable domain: GAGVSQTPSNKVTEKGKYVELRCDPISGHTALYWYRQSLGQGPEFLIYFQGTGAADDSGLPNDRFFAVRPEGSVSTLKIQRTERGDSAVYLCASSIQRGRSDTQYFGPGTRLTVL.

The rearrangement links TRBV28 to TRBJ2-2; D is unclear. Germline V gene lookup returns CDR1 MDHEN and CDR2 SYDVKM. V was pared by 2 bases and J by 0 bases, with 7 bases between. The CDR3 is 15 amino acids. The chain's CDR3 is CASSLGGTNTGELFF. The CDR3 DNA reads TGTGCCAGCAGTTTAGGCGGAACGAACACCGGGGAGCTGTTTTTT.

In its sample, this clone was seen a few times. This chain uses TRBV5-4 with TRBJ2-4, with 8 nucleotides matching TRBD1. The CDR3 extends over 15 amino acids. After removal of 1 base from V and 8 bases from J, the junction contained 8 bases not matched to a gene. Germline V gene sequence: CDR1 SGHNT, CDR2 YYREEE (reference sequence). CDR3 sequence reads: CASSLLQGAADIQYF. CDR3 sequence (DNA): TGTGCCAGCAGCTTGTTGCAGGGGGCGGCGGACATTCAGTACTTC.

The count of this clone is one. The J gene is TRBJ1-1, the V gene TRBV30; TRBD1 might be the D (6 bases). This CDR3 spans 14 amino acids. Germline CDR1 is GTSNPN and CDR2 is SVGIG (reference sequence). Between the trimmed V and J ends, which lost 0 bases and 1 base, there was a span of 9 bases. The CDR3 spells CAWSVGGGNTEAFF. In DNA, the CDR3 is TGTGCCTGGAGTGTCGGGGGCGGGAACACTGAAGCTTTCTTT.

The genes are TRBV7-6 and TRBJ2-7; 11 bases match TRBD2. Germline-derived CDR1 and CDR2 are SGHVS and FNYEAQ. This CDR3 region has 15 residues. J lost 3 bases, V lost 1 base, and 2 bases had no gene match. The CDR3 DNA reads as TGTGCCAGCAGCTTAGTCGGGACTAGCGGCTACGAGCAGTACTTC. This gives the protein CASSLVGTSGYEQYF.

The chain combines TRBV6-1 with TRBJ1-6; D not certain. The V gene lost 3 bases and the J gene lost 7 bases, with 7 bases spanning the gap. This CDR3 comprises 13 residues. Germline assignment: CDR1 MNHNS and CDR2 SASEGT. This CDR3 is CASSDSENSPLHF. As DNA, the CDR3 is TGTGCCAGCAGTGACAGCGAGAATTCACCCCTCCACTTT.

V is TRBV6-5 and J is TRBJ1-6; a possible D gene is TRBD1 (5 bases). The germline V and J ends were trimmed by 5 bases and 5 bases, with 13 bases remaining between them. This CDR3 spans 15 amino acids. Per the germline V gene, CDR1 is MNHEY and CDR2 is SVGAGI. CDR3 sequence: CASSIGRVDNSPLHF. The CDR3 region has the DNA TGTGCCAGCAGTATCGGCAGGGTGGATAATTCACCCCTCCACTTT.

The chain uses TRBV27 and TRBJ1-5, with D perhaps TRBD1 (5 bases). The germline V and J ends were trimmed by 0 bases and 0 bases, with 9 bases remaining between them. The germline gives CDR1 MNHEY, CDR2 SMNVEV (reference sequence). This CDR3 spans 16 amino acids. CDR3 DNA: TGTGCCAGCAGTTTATCACAGGTTGGTAGCAATCAGCCCCAGCATTTT. Its translation is CASSLSQVGSNQPQHF.

This clone was seen a handful of times. J is TRBJ2-3 and V is TRBV14; D unresolved. The germline CDR1 and CDR2 sequences are SGHDN and FVKESK. The ends were cut back, 0 bases at V and 4 bases at J, with 5 bases in the middle. This CDR3 contains 13 residues. CDR3: CASSQDGSDTQYF. The CDR3 DNA reads TGTGCCAGCAGCCAAGATGGGTCAGATACGCAGTATTTT.

The gene calls are TRBV2 and TRBJ2-1; 7 positions agree with TRBD1. The CDR3 has 16 residues. The V gene end was trimmed by 6 bases and the J gene end by 3 bases; junction bases not matched to a gene: 11. Germline V CDR1 and CDR2: SNHLY, FYNNEI. CDR3 nucleotide sequence: TGTGCCAGCAGACCAGCCGGGACAGATTACTACAATGAGCAGTTCTTC. It specifies CASRPAGTDYYNEQFF. The whole variable domain, remainder taken from reference TRBV2 and TRBJ2-1, is EPEVTQTPSHQVTQMGQEVILRCVPISNHLYFYWYRQILGQKVEFLVSFYNNEISEKSEIFDDQFSVERPDGSNFTLKIRSTKLEDSAMYFCASRPAGTDYYNEQFFGPGTRLTVL.

This chain connects TRBV19 to TRBJ2-7, with D possibly being TRBD2 (6 bases). Per germline, CDR1 LNHDA and CDR2 SQIVND (reference sequence). Trimming took off 4 bases at V and 5 bases at J, with 12 bases between the two ends. CDR3 length equals 13 residues. The CDR3 protein is CASSTRENNEQYF. CDR3 coding DNA: TGTGCCAGTAGTACTCGGGAGAATAACGAGCAGTACTTC. The full variable domain, with the rest looked up from reference TRBV19 and TRBJ2-7, is DGGITQSPKYLFRKEGQNVTLSCEQNLNHDAMYWYRQDPGQGLRLIYYSQIVNDFQKGDIAEGYSVSREKKESFPLTVTSAQKNPTAFYLCASSTRENNEQYFGPGTRLTVT.

This clone showed up just once. The gene calls are TRBV27 and TRBJ1-5; D is uncertain. V was cut by 3 bases and J by 2 bases, with 8 bases left in between. Germline V CDR1 and CDR2: MNHEY, SMNVEV (reference sequence). The CDR3 is made up of 14 amino acids. For the CDR3, the DNA is TGTGCCAGCAGTTTTGGGCAGGGCAATCAGCCCCAGCATTTT. It translates to CASSFGQGNQPQHF.

The rearrangement links TRBV6-6 to TRBJ1-1; 7 nucleotides match TRBD1. Germline values: CDR1 MNHNY, CDR2 SVGAGI (reference sequence). The CDR3 runs to 16 residues. With 6 bases clipped from V and 0 bases from J, the junction kept 10 bases outside the gene matches. CDR3 coding DNA: TGTGCCAGCAGACCGGGACAGTCGTATCTGAACACTGAAGCTTTCTTT. Protein product: CASRPGQSYLNTEAFF.

The chain carries TRBV30 and TRBJ2-7, with no clear D. With 3 bases removed from V and 0 bases from J, the gap between germline ends came to 12 bases. The CDR3 extends over 14 amino acids. From germline, CDR1 is GTSNPN and CDR2 SVGIG (reference sequence). The CDR3 region is CAWRLWSSSYEQYF. CDR3 nucleotides: TGTGCCTGGAGGCTTTGGTCCAGCTCCTACGAGCAGTACTTC.

This rearrangement joins TRBV7-3 to TRBJ2-3, with D perhaps matching TRBD2 (6 bases). Deletions cut 5 bases from V and 2 bases from J, with 11 bases between. The CDR3 is made up of 14 amino acids. Germline V CDR1 and CDR2: SGHTA, FQGTGA. The CDR3 loop is CASSATRNTDTQYF. The CDR3, as DNA: TGTGCCAGCAGCGCGACTAGAAACACAGATACGCAGTATTTT.

This clone was observed a handful of times. The CDR3 DNA reads as TGTGCCAGCAGTTTGTCGGGACAGGGGGCTACGCAGTATTTT. Its protein product is CASSLSGQGATQYF. The rearrangement uses TRBV27 and TRBJ2-3; 12 positions agree with TRBD1. The CDR3 sequence is 14 residues long. J gave up 8 bases and V 3 bases, and 3 bases lay outside the gene matches. From germline, CDR1 is MNHEY and CDR2 SMNVEV (reference sequence).

The CDR3 DNA follows: TGTGCCAGCAGTGGCAGGGAGGGAGAGACCCAGTACTTC. Protein product: CASSGREGETQYF. The chain combines TRBV6-1 with TRBJ2-5, with TRBD2 matching over 7 bases. Germline V gives CDR1 MNHNS, CDR2 SASEGT. The ends lost 4 bases at V and 4 bases at J; junction bases unmatched: 3. This CDR3 comprises 13 residues.

The rearrangement joins TRBV2 to TRBJ2-7; D gene unclear. The CDR3 is 12 residues long. V lost 3 bases and J lost 4, with 7 bases in between. Germline V gives CDR1 SNHLY, CDR2 FYNNEI. In DNA, the CDR3 is TGTGCCAGCAGTGACGGGTGGTACGAGCAGTACTTC. Its translation: CASSDGWYEQYF.

The rearrangement uses TRBV29-1 and TRBJ2-7; tentative D call: TRBD2 (6 bases). The germline V gene encodes CDR1 SQVTM and CDR2 ANQGSEA. The CDR3 length is 12 residues. Deletions cut 1 base from V and 6 bases from J, with 10 bases between. The CDR3 here is CSVEGGEVEQYF. The CDR3 bases are TGCAGCGTTGAAGGTGGGGAGGTCGAGCAGTACTTC.

The rearrangement joins TRBV28 to TRBJ2-7, with 9 positions matching TRBD2. Germline V gene lookup returns CDR1 MDHEN and CDR2 SYDVKM. J lost 3 bases, V lost 4 bases, and 7 bases had no gene match. The CDR3 loop spans 15 amino acids. This CDR3 reads CASSSTGTSNYEQYF. In nucleotides, the CDR3 is TGTGCCAGCAGTTCTACCGGGACTAGCAACTACGAGCAGTACTTC.

V and J are TRBV2 and TRBJ1-3, with D perhaps matching TRBD1 (5 bases). Germline values: CDR1 SNHLY, CDR2 FYNNEI. The V and J ends lost 4 bases and 0 bases respectively, with 13 bases between them. This CDR3 comprises 16 residues. The CDR3 reads CASSVQVIISGNTIYF. The CDR3 region has the DNA TGTGCCAGCAGTGTACAGGTGATCATCTCTGGAAACACCATATATTTT.

The rearrangement joins TRBV28 to TRBJ2-5, with 8 bases that match TRBD1. Per germline, CDR1 MDHEN and CDR2 SYDVKM. The CDR3 has 14 residues. The trim removed 5 bases at V and 5 bases at J, leaving 7 bases unmatched. DNA for the CDR3: TGTGCCAGCAGTCTACAGGGGGTAATTGAGACCCAGTACTTC. Protein: CASSLQGVIETQYF.